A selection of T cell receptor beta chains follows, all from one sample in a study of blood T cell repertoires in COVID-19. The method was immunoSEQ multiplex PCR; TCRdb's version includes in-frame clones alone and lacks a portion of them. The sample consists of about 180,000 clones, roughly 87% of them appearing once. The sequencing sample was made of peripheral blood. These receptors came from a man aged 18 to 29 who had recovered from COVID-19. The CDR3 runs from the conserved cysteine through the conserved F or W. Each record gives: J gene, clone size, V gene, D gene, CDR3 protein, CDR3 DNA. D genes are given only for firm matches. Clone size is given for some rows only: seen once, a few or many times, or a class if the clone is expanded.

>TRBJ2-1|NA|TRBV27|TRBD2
CASGASGGNEQFF
TGTGCCAGCGGTGCTAGCGGGGGCAATGAGCAGTTCTTC
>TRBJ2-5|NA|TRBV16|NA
CASSPGRTQYF
TGTGCCAGCAGCCCCGGGAGGACCCAGTACTTC
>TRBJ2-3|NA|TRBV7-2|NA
CASSLRSSTDTQYF
TGTGCCAGCAGCTTACGTAGCAGCACAGATACGCAGTATTTT
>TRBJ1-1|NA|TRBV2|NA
CASSAEPGLEAFF
TGTGCCAGCAGTGCCGAACCGGGACTGGAAGCTTTCTTT
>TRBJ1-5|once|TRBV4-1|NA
CASSQDDRLNQPQHF
TGCGCCAGCAGCCAAGACGACAGGTTGAATCAGCCCCAGCATTTT
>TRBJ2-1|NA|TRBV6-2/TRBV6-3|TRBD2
CASSTSGSINEQFF
TGTGCCAGCAGCACTAGCGGGAGTATCAATGAGCAGTTCTTC
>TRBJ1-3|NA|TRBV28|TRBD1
CASSGTGSRNTIYF
TGTGCCAGCAGCGGGACAGGGAGTAGAAACACCATATATTTT
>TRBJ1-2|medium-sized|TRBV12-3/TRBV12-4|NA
CASSHKSNYGYTF
TGTGCCAGCAGTCACAAATCTAACTATGGCTACACCTTC
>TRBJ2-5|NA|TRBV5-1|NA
CASSLGGVWETQYF
TGCGCCAGCAGCTTAGGAGGGGTTTGGGAGACCCAGTACTTC
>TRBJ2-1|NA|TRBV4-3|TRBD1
CASSLYRGPAYNEQFF
TGCGCCAGCAGCCTCTACAGGGGGCCAGCTTACAATGAGCAGTTCTTC
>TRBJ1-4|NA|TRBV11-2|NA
CASSKSSVQGKEKLFF
TGTGCCAGCAGCAAAAGCTCCGTACAGGGAAAGGAAAAACTGTTTTTT
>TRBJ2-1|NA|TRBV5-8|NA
CASSGTLGDEQFF
TGTGCCAGCAGCGGGACACTTGGGGATGAGCAGTTCTTC
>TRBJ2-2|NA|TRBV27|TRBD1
CASSPPDRGRITGELFF
TGTGCCAGCAGTCCCCCGGACAGGGGGCGTATAACCGGGGAGCTGTTTTTT
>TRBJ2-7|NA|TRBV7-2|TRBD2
CASSATSGSYEQYF
TGTGCCAGCAGCGCAACTAGCGGGAGCTACGAGCAGTACTTC
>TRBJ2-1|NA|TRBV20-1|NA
CSASSGAGPTYNEQFF
TGCAGTGCTAGTAGCGGTGCCGGGCCCACATACAATGAGCAGTTCTTC
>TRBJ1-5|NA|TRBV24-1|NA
CATSERGLWQPQHF
TGTGCCACCAGTGAAAGGGGGTTATGGCAGCCCCAGCATTTT
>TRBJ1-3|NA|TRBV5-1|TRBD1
CASSEDRGNTIYF
TGCGCCAGCAGCGAGGACAGGGGGAACACCATATATTTT
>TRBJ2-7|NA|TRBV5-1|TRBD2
CASSLEGLSLYEQYF
TGCGCCAGCAGCTTGGAGGGACTAAGTCTCTACGAGCAGTACTTC
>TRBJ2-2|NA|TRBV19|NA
CASSIDPRPGLVGELFF
TGTGCCAGTAGTATAGATCCACGGCCGGGACTGGTCGGGGAGCTGTTTTTT
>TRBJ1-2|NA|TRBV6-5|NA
CASRLTANYGYTF
TGTGCCAGCAGGTTGACAGCTAACTATGGCTACACCTTC
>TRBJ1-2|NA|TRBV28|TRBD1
CASSLLDRGGGYTF
TGTGCCAGCAGTTTACTCGACAGGGGAGGTGGCTACACCTTC
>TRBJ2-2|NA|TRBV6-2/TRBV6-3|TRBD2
CASSDGTSGRRTGELFF
TGTGCCAGCAGCGACGGGACTAGCGGGAGAAGAACCGGGGAGCTGTTTTTT
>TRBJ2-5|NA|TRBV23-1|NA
CASGQKETQYF
TGCGCCAGCGGGCAAAAAGAGACCCAGTACTTC
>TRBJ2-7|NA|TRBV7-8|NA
CASSLATGGRVSYEQYF
TGTGCCAGCAGCTTAGCAACCGGGGGACGAGTCTCCTACGAGCAGTACTTC
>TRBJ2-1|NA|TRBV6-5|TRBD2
CASSMILAEYNEQFF
TGTGCCAGCAGTATGATTCTAGCGGAATACAATGAGCAGTTCTTC
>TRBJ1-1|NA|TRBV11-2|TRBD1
CASSLGQGRNTEAFF
TGTGCCAGCAGCTTGGGACAGGGACGGAACACTGAAGCTTTCTTT
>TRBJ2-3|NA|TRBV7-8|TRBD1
CASSLRAGQGKGTDTQYF
TGTGCCAGCAGCTTACGTGCGGGACAGGGGAAGGGCACAGATACGCAGTATTTT
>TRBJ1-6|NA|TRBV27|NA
CASSLLEGGSPLHF
TGTGCCAGCAGTTTATTAGAGGGTGGGTCACCCCTCCACTTT
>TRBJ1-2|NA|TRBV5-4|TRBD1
CASSLQKQGAAGYTF
TGTGCCAGCAGCCTACAAAAACAGGGGGCGGCTGGCTACACCTTC
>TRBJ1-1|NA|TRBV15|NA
CATSSVRGMNTEAFF
TGTGCCACCAGCAGTGTCCGAGGCATGAACACTGAAGCTTTCTTT
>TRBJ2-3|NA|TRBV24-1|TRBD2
CATSETSGTDTQYF
TGTGCCACCAGTGAAACTAGCGGGACAGATACGCAGTATTTT
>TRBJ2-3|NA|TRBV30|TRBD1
CAWSARTGGRDTQYF
TGTGCCTGGAGTGCCCGGACAGGGGGCAGAGATACGCAGTATTTT
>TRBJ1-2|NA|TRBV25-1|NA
CASMAGIYGYTF
TGTGCCAGCATGGCGGGGATCTATGGCTACACCTTC
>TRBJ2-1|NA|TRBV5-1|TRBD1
CASSPGGSSYNEQFF
TGCGCCAGCAGCCCAGGGGGCAGCTCCTACAATGAGCAGTTCTTC
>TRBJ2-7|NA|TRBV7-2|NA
CASSLIDEQYF
TGTGCCAGCAGCTTAATCGACGAGCAGTACTTC
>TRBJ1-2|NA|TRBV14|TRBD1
CASSQVDRDLNYGYTF
TGTGCCAGCAGCCAGGTTGACAGGGACCTTAACTATGGCTACACCTTC